A few counts support the clone carrying this TCR beta chain. In the source study's methods: Out-of-frame sequences were removed, leaving 2 million to 2.5 million distinct TCRbeta sequences. Sequenced by immunoSEQ multiplex PCR; TCRdb stores in-frame clones only, minus some. D and trimming were read from the DNA, whereas the V and J calls and clone size are those reported in that table. The data contain approximately 40,000 clones, more than 65% of them singletons. Single viable CD3+CD4+CD8-CD45RO+ cells were sorted as the memory CD4+ T cells. The CDR3 length is 16 residues. Germline V CDR1 and CDR2: LNHNV, YYDKDF (reference sequence). V was pared by 1 base and J by 6 bases, with 16 bases between. These data belong to a study of memory CD4+ T cells and cytomegalovirus serostatus.

The source material was memory CD4+ T cells from blood. The clonotype comes from an adult in good health and CMV-seronegative. The V and J genes are TRBV15 and TRBJ2-4; D is tentatively TRBD1 or TRBD2 (5 bases each). CDR3 DNA sequence: TGTGCCACCAGCAGAGGCCCCCTCAGGGACGGAAACATTCAGTACTTC. Protein product: CATSRGPLRDGNIQYF.